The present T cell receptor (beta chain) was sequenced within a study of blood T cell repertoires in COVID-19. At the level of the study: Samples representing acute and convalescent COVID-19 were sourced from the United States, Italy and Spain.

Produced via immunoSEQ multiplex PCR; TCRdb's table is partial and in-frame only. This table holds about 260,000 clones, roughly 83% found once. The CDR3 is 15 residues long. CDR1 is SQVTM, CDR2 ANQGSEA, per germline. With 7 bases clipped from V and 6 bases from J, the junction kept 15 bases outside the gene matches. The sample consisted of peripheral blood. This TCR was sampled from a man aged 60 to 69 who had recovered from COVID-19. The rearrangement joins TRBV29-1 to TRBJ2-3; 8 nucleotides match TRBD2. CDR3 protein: CSGAGTRFVSDTQYF. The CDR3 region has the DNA TGCAGCGGAGCAGGGACTAGATTTGTCAGCGATACGCAGTATTTT.